Following are 9 T cell receptor beta chains from one sample sequenced in a study of cytomegalovirus exposure and HLA in healthy donors. The assay was immunoSEQ multiplex PCR, and TCRdb's table has in-frame clones only and misses some. The profile covers about 180,000 clones, with around nine tenths appearing a single time and roughly 2.5% taken by the ten largest. The sequencing input was PBMCs. The receptors shown here come from a man younger than 30 in good health and CMV-seropositive.

The gene calls are TRBV4-3 and TRBJ2-1; a weak D match, TRBD1 (7 bases). Trimming took off 3 bases at V and 2 bases at J, with 17 bases between the two ends. CDR3 length: 17 residues. The germline gives CDR1 LGHNA, CDR2 YSLEER. For the CDR3, the DNA is TGCGCCAGCAGCCAGGCCGGCAGGGGGGCTGCCTACAATGAGCAGTTCTTC. As protein: CASSQAGRGAAYNEQFF.

V usage is TRBV6-6 and J usage is TRBJ1-1; D unclear. The CDR3 has 15 residues. The V and J ends lost 0 bases and 2 bases respectively, with 10 bases between them. Germline CDR1 is MNHNY and CDR2 is SVGAGI (reference sequence). The CDR3 DNA reads TGTGCCAGCAGTTACTCGATGGCACCAAACACTGAAGCTTTCTTT. Residues: CASSYSMAPNTEAFF.

This chain joins TRBV27 and TRBJ2-2; TRBD2 agrees at 7 bases. CDR3 length equals 15 residues. Germline trimming cut 2 bases from V and 3 bases from J; bases unmatched to any gene: 3. Germline lookup yields CDR1 MNHEY and CDR2 SMNVEV (reference sequence). CDR3 sequence reads: CASSLMGRDTGELFF. CDR3 nucleotides: TGTGCCAGCAGTTTAATGGGGAGGGACACCGGGGAGCTGTTTTTT.

The chain combines TRBV27 with TRBJ2-7; the D gene is possibly TRBD2 (6 bases). CDR1 MNHEY and CDR2 SMNVEV come from the germline V gene (reference sequence). The CDR3 runs to 16 residues. V lost 4 bases and J 6 bases, leaving 22 bases between the germline ends. CDR3 protein: CASSSWRGETEGEQYF. CDR3 bases: TGTGCCAGCAGTTCCTGGAGGGGCGAGACCGAGGGCGAGCAGTACTTC.

This chain uses TRBV18 with TRBJ1-4; no clear D. The V gene's germline CDR1 is KGHSH and CDR2 LQKENI. V was shortened by 2 bases and J by 0 bases, with 16 bases between the two germline ends. The CDR3 is 18 amino acids. CDR3 protein: CASSPTGRALATNEKLFF. The CDR3, as DNA: TGTGCCAGCTCACCAACGGGGAGGGCACTTGCAACTAATGAAAAACTGTTTTTT.

The chain links TRBV19 to TRBJ2-1, with D possibly matching TRBD2 (6 bases). The germline gives CDR1 LNHDA, CDR2 SQIVND (reference sequence). Trimming removed 3 bases at V and 2 bases at J, with 11 bases between. The CDR3 covers 15 residues. The CDR3 nucleotides are TGTGCCAGTAGTATCGGAGGGTTGGCCTACAATGAGCAGTTCTTC. Protein sequence: CASSIGGLAYNEQFF.

This chain links TRBV19 with TRBJ2-7, with TRBD2 matching 9 bases. The germline V gene encodes CDR1 LNHDA and CDR2 SQIVND (reference sequence). This CDR3 has 14 residues. V gave up 5 bases and J gave up 5 bases; unmatched junction bases: 7. CDR3 coding DNA: TGTGCCAGTAGTCCCCGCGGGGGGGCGGACGAGCAGTACTTC. Translation gives CASSPRGGADEQYF.

The V call is TRBV25-1, the J call TRBJ1-4, with D hard to call. With 4 bases removed from V and 8 bases from J, the gap between germline ends came to 14 bases. The CDR3 has 14 amino acids. Germline V lookup: CDR1 MGHDK, CDR2 SYGVNS. CDR3 sequence: CASSGSGSSEKLFF. The CDR3 nucleotides are TGTGCCAGCAGTGGATCGGGTTCAAGCGAAAAACTGTTTTTT.

The chain employs TRBV19 and TRBJ1-3; D gene ambiguous. Between the trimmed V and J ends, which lost 2 bases and 8 bases, there was a span of 10 bases. This CDR3 comprises 13 residues. In germline, CDR1 is LNHDA, CDR2 SQIVND (reference sequence). The CDR3 region has the DNA TGTGCCAGTAGTATAACGGGTTGGGACACCATATATTTT. Its translation: CASSITGWDTIYF.